Below are 8 T cell receptor beta chains sequenced from a single sample in a study of cytomegalovirus exposure and HLA in healthy donors. The PCR was carried out with 60 Vbeta primers and 13 Jbeta primers. TCRdb keeps only in-frame clones here, not all; method: immunoSEQ multiplex PCR. The sample comprises approximately 130,000 clones, 70% to 80% of which are singletons, and approximately 1.2% rests with the top ten. Sequencing used PBMCs. The receptors were sampled from a man aged 45-65 years in good health and CMV-seronegative.

The chain joins TRBV20-1 to TRBJ2-1, with unresolved D. There are 10 residues in the CDR3. Germline V CDR1 and CDR2: DFQATT, SNEGSKA (reference sequence). Trimming pared 3 bases from V and 8 bases from J, leaving 5 bases between. DNA for the CDR3: TGCAGTGCTAGGAGTTATGAGCAGTTCTTC. As protein: CSARSYEQFF.

In its sample, this clone was seen a few times. V is TRBV6-5 and J is TRBJ2-7; 7 bases align to TRBD2. Losses at the gene ends were 2 bases for V and 6 bases for J; bases not matched to a gene: 13. This CDR3 spans 16 amino acids. CDR1 is MNHEY, CDR2 SVGAGI, per germline. The CDR3 sequence is CASSYALPSGRGEQYF. The CDR3, as DNA: TGTGCCAGCAGTTACGCCCTCCCTAGCGGCCGAGGCGAGCAGTACTTC.

This chain links TRBV6-1 with TRBJ1-5, with no clear D. The CDR3 extends over 13 amino acids. From germline, CDR1 is MNHNS and CDR2 SASEGT. Trimming shortened V by 5 bases and J by 5 bases, and 10 bases separated the two germline ends. The CDR3 region has the DNA TGTGCCAGCAGTAGCCGTTTCGATCAGCCCCAGCATTTT. Protein product: CASSSRFDQPQHF.

This chain links TRBV5-1 with TRBJ1-5; D is unresolved. V lost 4 bases and J lost 4, with 9 bases in between. The CDR3 is 13 residues long. The germline V gene encodes CDR1 SGHRS and CDR2 YFSETQ. CDR3 amino acids: CASSEAPNQPQHF. The CDR3 DNA reads TGCGCCAGCAGCGAGGCCCCAAATCAGCCCCAGCATTTT.

DNA of the CDR3: TGCGCCAGCAGCCTGGGGGCGAAGCAGTACTTC. Protein product: CASSLGAKQYF. The chain carries TRBV4-1 and TRBJ2-7; TRBD1 might be the D (6 bases). V lost 4 bases and J lost 8, with 9 bases in between. The CDR3 runs to 11 residues. Germline V CDR1 and CDR2: MGHRA, YSYEKL.

The chain uses TRBV6-5 and TRBJ2-2; possibly TRBD1 for D (6 bases). Germline V gives CDR1 MNHEY, CDR2 SVGAGI. The CDR3 has 14 residues. Trimming left V 6 bases short and J 5 bases short, with 13 bases between. For the CDR3, the DNA is TGTGCCAGCAGCACAGGGTCAGCAACCGGGGAGCTGTTTTTT. The encoded protein is CASSTGSATGELFF.

The gene calls are TRBV28 and TRBJ2-5; TRBD2 agrees at 10 bases. CDR1 and CDR2 from the germline V gene are MDHEN and SYDVKM. This CDR3 region has 14 residues. The V segment lost 11 bases and the J segment 5 bases; nucleotides outside the gene matches: 11. CDR3 bases: TGTGCCCTGGGCCGCGGACTAGCGGCTGAGACCCAGTACTTC. It translates to CALGRGLAAETQYF. The full variable domain, with the rest looked up from reference TRBV28 and TRBJ2-5, is DVKVTQSSRYLVKRTGEKVFLECVQDMDHENMFWYRQDPGLGLRLIYFSYDVKMKEKGDIPEGYSVSREKKERFSLILESASTNQTSMYLCALGRGLAAETQYFGPGTRLLVL.

J is TRBJ2-1 and V is TRBV4-1; 7 positions agree with TRBD2. J was trimmed by 0 bases and V by 3 bases; bases with no gene match: 2. Germline lookup yields CDR1 MGHRA and CDR2 YSYEKL. The CDR3 has 15 amino acids. The CDR3 reads CASSQGGSSYNEQFF. Here the CDR3 DNA reads TGCGCCAGCAGCCAGGGAGGGAGCTCCTACAATGAGCAGTTCTTC.